This T cell receptor (beta chain) originates from a study of blood T cell repertoires in COVID-19. Study-wide context: Samples of COVID-19 (acute and convalescent) were obtained from the United States, Italy and Spain. Sample material is recorded as cDNA or gDNA derived from T cells, B-cell-depleted T cells, or PBMCs.

The authors' processing: How many nucleated cells were present was estimated from reference gene primer amplification. Clones were read by immunoSEQ multiplex PCR, and TCRdb kept only the in-frame ones, dropping some. For V, J and clone size, that table is used; D and trimming come from the DNA. The sample shows approximately 150,000 clones, 87% of them seen only once. The CDR3 contains 12 residues. Germline V CDR1 and CDR2: MNHNS, SASEGT. With 6 bases clipped from V and 5 bases from J, the junction kept 4 bases outside the gene matches. V is TRBV6-1 and J is TRBJ2-7; the match to TRBD1 covers 7 bases. The receptor comes from a woman aged 50 to 60 with active or convalescent COVID-19. Material for sequencing was peripheral blood. This CDR3 is CASRPDRDEQYF. In DNA form, the CDR3 reads TGTGCCAGCAGGCCTGACAGGGACGAGCAGTACTTC.